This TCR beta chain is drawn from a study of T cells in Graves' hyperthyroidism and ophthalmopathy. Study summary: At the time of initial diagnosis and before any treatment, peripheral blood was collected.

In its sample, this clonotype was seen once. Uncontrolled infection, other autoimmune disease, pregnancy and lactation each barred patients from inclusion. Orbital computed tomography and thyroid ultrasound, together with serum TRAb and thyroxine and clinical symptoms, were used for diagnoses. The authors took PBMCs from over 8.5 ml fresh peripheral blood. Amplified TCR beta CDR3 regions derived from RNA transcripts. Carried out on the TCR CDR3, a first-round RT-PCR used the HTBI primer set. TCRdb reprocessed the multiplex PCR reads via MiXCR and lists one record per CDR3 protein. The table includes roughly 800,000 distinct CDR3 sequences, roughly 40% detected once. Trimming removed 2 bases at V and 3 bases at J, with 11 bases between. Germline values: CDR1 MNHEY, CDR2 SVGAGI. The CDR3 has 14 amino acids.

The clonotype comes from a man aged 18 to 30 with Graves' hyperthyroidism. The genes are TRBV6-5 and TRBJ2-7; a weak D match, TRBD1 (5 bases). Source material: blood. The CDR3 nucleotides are TGTGCCAGCAGTTACAGGGGTGGAAACTACGAGCAGTACTTC. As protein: CASSYRGGNYEQYF.